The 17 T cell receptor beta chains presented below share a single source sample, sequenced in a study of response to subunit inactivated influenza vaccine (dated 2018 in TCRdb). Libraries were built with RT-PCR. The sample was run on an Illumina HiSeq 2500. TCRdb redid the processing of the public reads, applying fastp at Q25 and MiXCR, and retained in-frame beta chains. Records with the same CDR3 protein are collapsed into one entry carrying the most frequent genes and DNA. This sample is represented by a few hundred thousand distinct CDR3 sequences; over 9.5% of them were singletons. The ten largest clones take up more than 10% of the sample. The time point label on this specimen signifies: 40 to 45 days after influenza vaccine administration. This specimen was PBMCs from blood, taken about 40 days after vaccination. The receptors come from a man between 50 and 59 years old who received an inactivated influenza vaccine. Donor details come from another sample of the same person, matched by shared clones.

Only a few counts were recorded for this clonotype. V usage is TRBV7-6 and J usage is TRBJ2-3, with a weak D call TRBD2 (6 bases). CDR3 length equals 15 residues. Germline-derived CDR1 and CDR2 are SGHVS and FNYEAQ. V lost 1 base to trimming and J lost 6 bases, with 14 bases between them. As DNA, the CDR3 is TGTGCCAGCAGCTTAGGGGGGTACGGGGGTGATACGCAGTATTTT. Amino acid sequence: CASSLGGYGGDTQYF.

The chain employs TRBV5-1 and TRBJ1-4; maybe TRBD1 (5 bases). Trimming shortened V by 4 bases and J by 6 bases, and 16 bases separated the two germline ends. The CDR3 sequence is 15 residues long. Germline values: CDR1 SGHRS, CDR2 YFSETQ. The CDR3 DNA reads TGCGCCAGCAGCCCCGGCTCTGGGGGGGATGAAAAACTGTTTTTT. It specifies CASSPGSGGDEKLFF.

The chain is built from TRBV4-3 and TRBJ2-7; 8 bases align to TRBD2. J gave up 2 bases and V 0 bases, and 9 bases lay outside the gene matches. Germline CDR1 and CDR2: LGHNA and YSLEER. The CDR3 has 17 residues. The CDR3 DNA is TGCGCCAGCAGCCAAGATCTGAGGAGCGGGGGTGCCTACGAGCAGTACTTC. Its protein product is CASSQDLRSGGAYEQYF.

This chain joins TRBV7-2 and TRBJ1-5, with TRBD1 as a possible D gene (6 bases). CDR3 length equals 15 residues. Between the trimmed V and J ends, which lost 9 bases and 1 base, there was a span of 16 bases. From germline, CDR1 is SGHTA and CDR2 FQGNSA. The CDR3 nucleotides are TGTGCCAGTAGTGCCAGGGGATCGAGCAATCAGCCCCAGCATTTT. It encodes CASSARGSSNQPQHF.

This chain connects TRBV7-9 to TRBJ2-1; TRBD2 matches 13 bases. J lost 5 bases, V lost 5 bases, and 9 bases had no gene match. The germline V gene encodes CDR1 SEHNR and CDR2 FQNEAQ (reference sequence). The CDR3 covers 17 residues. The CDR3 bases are TGTGCCAGCAGCCCAGGACTAGCGGGGGTACTAAACAATGAGCAGTTCTTC. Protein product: CASSPGLAGVLNNEQFF.

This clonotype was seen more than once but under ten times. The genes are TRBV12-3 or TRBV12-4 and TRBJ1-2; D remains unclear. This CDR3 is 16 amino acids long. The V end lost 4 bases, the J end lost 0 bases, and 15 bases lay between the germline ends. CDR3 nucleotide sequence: TGTGCCAGCAGTTACACGCAGGACGGATCTAACTATGGCTACACCTTC. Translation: CASSYTQDGSNYGYTF.

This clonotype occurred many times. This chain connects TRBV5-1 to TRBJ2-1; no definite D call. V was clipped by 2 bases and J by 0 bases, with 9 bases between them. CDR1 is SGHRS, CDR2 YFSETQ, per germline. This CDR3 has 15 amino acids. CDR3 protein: CASSFQPNSYNEQFF. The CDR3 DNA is TGCGCCAGCAGCTTCCAGCCGAACTCCTACAATGAGCAGTTCTTC.

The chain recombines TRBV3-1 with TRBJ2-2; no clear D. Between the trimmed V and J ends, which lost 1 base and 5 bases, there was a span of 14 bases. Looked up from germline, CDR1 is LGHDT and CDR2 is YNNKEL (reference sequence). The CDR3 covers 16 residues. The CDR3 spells CASSQVPGGRTGELFF. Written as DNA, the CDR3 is TGTGCCAGCAGCCAAGTCCCTGGCGGCCGGACCGGGGAGCTGTTTTTT.

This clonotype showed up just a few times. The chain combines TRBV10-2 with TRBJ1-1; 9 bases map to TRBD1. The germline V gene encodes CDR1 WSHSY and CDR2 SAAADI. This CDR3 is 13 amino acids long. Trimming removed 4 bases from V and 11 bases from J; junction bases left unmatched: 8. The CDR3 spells CASSGKGTGRAFF. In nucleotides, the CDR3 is TGCGCCAGCAGTGGGAAGGGGACAGGGAGGGCTTTCTTT.

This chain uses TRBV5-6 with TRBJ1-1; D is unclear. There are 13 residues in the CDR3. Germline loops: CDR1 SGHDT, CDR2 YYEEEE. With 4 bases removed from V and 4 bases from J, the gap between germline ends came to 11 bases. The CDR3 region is CASSGIRSTEAFF. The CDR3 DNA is TGTGCCAGCAGCGGGATCAGGAGCACTGAAGCTTTCTTT.

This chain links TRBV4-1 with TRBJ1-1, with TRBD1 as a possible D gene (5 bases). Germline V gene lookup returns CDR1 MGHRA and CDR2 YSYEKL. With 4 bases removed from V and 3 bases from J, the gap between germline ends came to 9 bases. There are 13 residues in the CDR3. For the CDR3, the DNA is TGCGCCAGCAGCCGGCAGGGAGACACTGAAGCTTTCTTT. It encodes CASSRQGDTEAFF.

The CDR3, as DNA: TGTGCCAGCAGTTTGGACAGTTCCTATGGCTACACCTTC. Translation: CASSLDSSYGYTF. This sequence joins TRBV6-5 and TRBJ1-2; perhaps TRBD1 as D (6 bases). V was pared by 4 bases and J by 4 bases, with 10 bases between. The germline CDR1 and CDR2 sequences are MNHEY and SVGAGI. The length of the CDR3 is 13 residues.

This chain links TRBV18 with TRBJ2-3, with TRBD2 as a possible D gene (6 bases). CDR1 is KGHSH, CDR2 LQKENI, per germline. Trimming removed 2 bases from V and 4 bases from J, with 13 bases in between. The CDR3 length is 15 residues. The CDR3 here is CASSPAEGLADTQYF. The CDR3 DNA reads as TGTGCCAGCTCACCAGCGGAGGGATTGGCAGATACGCAGTATTTT.

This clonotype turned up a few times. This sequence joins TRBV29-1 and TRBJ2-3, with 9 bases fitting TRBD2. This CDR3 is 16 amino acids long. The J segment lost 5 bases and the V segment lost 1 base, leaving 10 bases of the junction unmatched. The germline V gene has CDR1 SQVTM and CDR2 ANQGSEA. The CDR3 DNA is TGCAGCGTTGAAGCTCCGGGTCTAGCGGGACTAGATACGCAGTATTTT. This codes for CSVEAPGLAGLDTQYF.

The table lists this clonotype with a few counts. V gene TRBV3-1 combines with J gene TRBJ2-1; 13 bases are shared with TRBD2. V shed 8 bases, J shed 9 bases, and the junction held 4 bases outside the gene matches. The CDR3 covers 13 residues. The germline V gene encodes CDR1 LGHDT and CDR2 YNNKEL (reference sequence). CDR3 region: CASRTSGGGEQFF. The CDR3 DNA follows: TGTGCCAGCCGGACTAGCGGGGGTGGTGAGCAGTTCTTC.

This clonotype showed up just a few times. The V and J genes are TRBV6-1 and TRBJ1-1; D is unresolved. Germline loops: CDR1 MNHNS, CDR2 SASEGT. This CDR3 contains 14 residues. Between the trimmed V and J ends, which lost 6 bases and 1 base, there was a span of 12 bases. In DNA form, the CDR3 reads TGTGCCAGCAGGGCCAGGAGAGAGAACACTGAAGCTTTCTTT. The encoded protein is CASRARRENTEAFF.

CDR3 DNA sequence: TGCGCCAGCAGTGTGAGAGTTAATTCACCCCTCCACTTT. Amino acids: CASSVRVNSPLHF. The chain recombines TRBV5-1 with TRBJ1-6; D gene unclear. Germline V CDR1 and CDR2: SGHRS, YFSETQ. Trimming removed 5 bases from V and 6 bases from J, with 9 bases in between. CDR3 length equals 13 residues. Together with reference TRBV5-1 and TRBJ1-6, the CDR3 gives the full variable domain: KAGVTQTPRYLIKTRGQQVTLSCSPISGHRSVSWYQQTPGQGLQFLFEYFSETQRNKGNFPGRFSGRQFSNSRSEMNVSTLELGDSALYLCASSVRVNSPLHFGNGTRLTVT.